This TCR beta chain derives from a study of T cells in Graves' hyperthyroidism and ophthalmopathy. In the study overall: At the time of initial diagnosis and before any treatment, peripheral blood was collected.

The CDR3 totals 15 residues. Per germline, CDR1 MDHEN and CDR2 SYDVKM. V shed 8 bases, J shed 4 bases, and the junction held 11 bases outside the gene matches. What was amplified from RNA transcripts were TCR beta CDR3 regions. A first-round RT-PCR of the TCR CDR3 used the HTBI primer set. Each CDR3 protein gets one entry after TCRdb re-called the multiplex PCR reads with MiXCR. The sample comprises around 690,000 distinct CDR3 sequences, roughly 17% of which are singletons, and less than 20% rests with the top ten. The study enrolled patients aged 18 to 65 with newly diagnosed hyperthyroidism of under 2 months' duration. Clinical symptoms, serum thyroxine and TRAb, thyroid ultrasound and orbital computed tomography were used for the diagnoses. The PBMCs were taken from roughly 9.3 ml of fresh peripheral blood. This clonotype was seen ten or more times.

J is TRBJ2-1 and V is TRBV28; 7 nucleotides match TRBD2. The sample taken for sequencing was blood. This TCR derives from a man aged 45-65 years with Graves' hyperthyroidism. CDR3 amino acids: CASPSAGANYNEQFF. CDR3 in DNA: TGTGCCAGCCCGAGCGCGGGAGCTAATTACAATGAGCAGTTCTTC.